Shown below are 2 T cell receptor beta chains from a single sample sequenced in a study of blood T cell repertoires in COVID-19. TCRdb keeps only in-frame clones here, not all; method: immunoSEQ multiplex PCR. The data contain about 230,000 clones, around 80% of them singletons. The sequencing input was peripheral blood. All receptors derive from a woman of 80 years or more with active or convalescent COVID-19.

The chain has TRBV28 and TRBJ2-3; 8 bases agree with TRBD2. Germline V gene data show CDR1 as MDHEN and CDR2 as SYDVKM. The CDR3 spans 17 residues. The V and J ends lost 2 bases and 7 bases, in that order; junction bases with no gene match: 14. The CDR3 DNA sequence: TGTGCCAGCAGTTTAGCGGCGGCGGGGGGCCGCACTTATACGCAGTATTTT. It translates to CASSLAAAGGRTYTQYF.

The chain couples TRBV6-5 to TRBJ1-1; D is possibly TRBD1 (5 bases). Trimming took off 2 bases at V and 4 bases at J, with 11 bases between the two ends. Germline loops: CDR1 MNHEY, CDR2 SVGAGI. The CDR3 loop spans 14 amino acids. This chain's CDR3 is CASSYDGRGTEAFF. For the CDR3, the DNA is TGTGCCAGCAGTTACGACGGGAGGGGCACTGAAGCTTTCTTT.